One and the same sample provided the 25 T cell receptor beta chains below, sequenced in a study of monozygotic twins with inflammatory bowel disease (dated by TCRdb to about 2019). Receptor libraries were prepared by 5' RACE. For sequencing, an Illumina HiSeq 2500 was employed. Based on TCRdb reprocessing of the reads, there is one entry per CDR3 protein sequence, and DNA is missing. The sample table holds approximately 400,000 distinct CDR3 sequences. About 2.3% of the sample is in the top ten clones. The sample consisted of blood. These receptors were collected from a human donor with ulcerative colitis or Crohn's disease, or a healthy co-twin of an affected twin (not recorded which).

The CDR3 is CSVEGSPRGGYTF. The chain has TRBV29-1 and TRBJ1-2. Per the germline V gene, CDR1 is SQVTM and CDR2 is ANQGSEA. The CDR3 spans 13 residues.

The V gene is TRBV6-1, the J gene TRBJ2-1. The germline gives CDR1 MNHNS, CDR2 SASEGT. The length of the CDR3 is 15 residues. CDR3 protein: CASSVGSVSYNEQFF.

The CDR3 is CASSPAGEPDQPQHF. The V and J genes are TRBV5-1 and TRBJ1-5; TCRdb indicates TRBD1, and absent DNA this call remains unverified. CDR1 and CDR2 from the germline V gene are SGHRS and YFSETQ. The CDR3 spans 15 residues.

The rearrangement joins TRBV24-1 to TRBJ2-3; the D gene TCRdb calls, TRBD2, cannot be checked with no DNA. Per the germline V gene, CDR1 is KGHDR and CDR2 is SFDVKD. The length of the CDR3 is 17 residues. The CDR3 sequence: CATSGRTSGAGADTQYF.

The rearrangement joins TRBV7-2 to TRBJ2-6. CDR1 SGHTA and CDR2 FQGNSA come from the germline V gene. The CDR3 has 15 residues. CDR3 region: CASSLQDSGANVLTF.

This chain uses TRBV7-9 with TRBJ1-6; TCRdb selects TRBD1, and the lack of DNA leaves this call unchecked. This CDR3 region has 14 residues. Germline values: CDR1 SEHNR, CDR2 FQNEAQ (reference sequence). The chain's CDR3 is CASNEGNRGSPLHF. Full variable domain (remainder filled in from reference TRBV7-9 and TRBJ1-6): DTGVSQNPRHKITKRGQNVTFRCDPISEHNRLYWYRQTLGQGPEFLTYFQNEAQLEKSRLLSDRFSAERPKGSFSTLEIQRTEQGDSAMYLCASNEGNRGSPLHFGNGTRLTVT.

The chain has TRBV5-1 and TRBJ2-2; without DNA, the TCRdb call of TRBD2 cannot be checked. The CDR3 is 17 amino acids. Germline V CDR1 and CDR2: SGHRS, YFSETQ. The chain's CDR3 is CASSLGTSGRNTGELFF.

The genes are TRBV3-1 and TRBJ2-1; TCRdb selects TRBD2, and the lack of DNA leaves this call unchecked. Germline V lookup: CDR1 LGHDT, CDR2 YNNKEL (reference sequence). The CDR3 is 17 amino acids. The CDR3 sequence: CASSQVGGTRKDNEQFF.

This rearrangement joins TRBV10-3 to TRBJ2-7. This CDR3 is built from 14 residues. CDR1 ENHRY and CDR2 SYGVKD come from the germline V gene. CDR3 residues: CAISGSDRSYEQYF.

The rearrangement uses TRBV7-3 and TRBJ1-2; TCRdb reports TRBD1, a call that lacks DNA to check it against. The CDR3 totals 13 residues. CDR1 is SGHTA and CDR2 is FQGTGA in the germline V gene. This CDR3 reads CASSPSGDHGYTF.

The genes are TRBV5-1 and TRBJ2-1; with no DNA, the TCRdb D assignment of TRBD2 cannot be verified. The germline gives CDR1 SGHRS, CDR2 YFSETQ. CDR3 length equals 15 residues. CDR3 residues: CASSYLAGGINEQFF.

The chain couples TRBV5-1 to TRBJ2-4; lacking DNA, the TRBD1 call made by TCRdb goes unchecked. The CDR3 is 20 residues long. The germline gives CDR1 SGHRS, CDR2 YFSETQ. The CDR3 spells CASDTQDRGRHLLAKNIQYF.

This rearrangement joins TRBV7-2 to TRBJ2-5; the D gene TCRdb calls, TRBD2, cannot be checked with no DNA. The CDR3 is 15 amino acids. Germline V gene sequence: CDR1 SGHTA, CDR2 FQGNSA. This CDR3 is CASSAGLAVIETQYF.

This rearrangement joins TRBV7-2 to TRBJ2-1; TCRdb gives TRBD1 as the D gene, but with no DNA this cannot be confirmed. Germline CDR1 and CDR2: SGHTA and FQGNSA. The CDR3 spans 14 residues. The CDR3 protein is CASSFRDVGNVQFF.

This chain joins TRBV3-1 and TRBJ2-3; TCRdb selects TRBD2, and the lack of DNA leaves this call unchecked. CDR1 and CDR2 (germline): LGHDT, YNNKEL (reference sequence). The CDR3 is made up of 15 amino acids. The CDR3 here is CASSHSGGSTDTQYF.

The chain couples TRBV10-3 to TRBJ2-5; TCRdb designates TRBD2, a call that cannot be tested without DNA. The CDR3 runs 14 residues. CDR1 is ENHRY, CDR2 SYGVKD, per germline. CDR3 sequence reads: CAISESRGRETQYF.

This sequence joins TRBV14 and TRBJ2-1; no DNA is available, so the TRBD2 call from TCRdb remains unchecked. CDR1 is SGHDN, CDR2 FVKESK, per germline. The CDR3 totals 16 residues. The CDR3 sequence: CASSQVEGGPGNEQFF.

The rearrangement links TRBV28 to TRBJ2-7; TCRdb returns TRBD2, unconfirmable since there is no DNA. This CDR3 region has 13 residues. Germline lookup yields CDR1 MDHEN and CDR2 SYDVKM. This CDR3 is CASSRAGVGEQYF. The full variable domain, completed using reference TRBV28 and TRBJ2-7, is DVKVTQSSRYLVKRTGEKVFLECVQDMDHENMFWYRQDPGLGLRLIYFSYDVKMKEKGDIPEGYSVSREKKERFSLILESASTNQTSMYLCASSRAGVGEQYFGPGTRLTVT.

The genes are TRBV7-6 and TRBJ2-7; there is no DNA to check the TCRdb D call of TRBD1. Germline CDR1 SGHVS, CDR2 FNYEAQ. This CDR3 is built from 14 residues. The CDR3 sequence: CASSTPGNTYEQYF.

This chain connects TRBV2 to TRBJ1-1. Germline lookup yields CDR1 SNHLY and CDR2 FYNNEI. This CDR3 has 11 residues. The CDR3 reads CAILINKPAFF. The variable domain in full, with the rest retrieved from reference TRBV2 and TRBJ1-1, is EPEVTQTPSHQVTQMGQEVILRCVPISNHLYFYWYRQILGQKVEFLVSFYNNEISEKSEIFDDQFSVERPDGSNFTLKIRSTKLEDSAMYFCAILINKPAFFGQGTRLTVV.

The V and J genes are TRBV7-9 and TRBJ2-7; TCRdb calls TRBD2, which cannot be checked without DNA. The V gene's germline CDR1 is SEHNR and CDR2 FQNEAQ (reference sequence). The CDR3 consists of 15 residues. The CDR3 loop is CASSAQGLAGDEQYF.

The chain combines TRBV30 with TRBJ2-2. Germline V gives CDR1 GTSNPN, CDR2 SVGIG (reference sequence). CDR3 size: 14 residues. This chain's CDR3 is CAWNEALNTGELFF. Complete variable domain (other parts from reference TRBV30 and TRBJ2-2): SQTIHQWPATLVQPVGSPLSLECTVEGTSNPNLYWYRQAAGRGLQLLFYSVGIGQISSEVPQNLSASRPQDRQFILSSKKLLLSDSGFYLCAWNEALNTGELFFGEGSRLTVL.

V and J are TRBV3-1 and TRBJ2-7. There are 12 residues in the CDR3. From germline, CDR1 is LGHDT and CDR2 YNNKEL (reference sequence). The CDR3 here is CASSLKWHEQYF.

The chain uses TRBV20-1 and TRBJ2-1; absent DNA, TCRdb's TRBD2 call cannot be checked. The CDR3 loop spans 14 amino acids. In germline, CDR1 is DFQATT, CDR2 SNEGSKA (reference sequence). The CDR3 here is CSAREGTRRNEQFF.

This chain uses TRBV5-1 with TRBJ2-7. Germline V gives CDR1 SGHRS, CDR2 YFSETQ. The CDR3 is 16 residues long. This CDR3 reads CASSLVQTGSSYEQYF.